This T cell receptor (beta chain) was sequenced in a study of identical twins. V was pared by 5 bases and J by 7 bases, with 14 bases between. The CDR3 is 13 amino acids. Looked up from germline, CDR1 is MNHEY and CDR2 is SMNVEV (reference sequence). In TCRdb, the 5' RACE reads were re-called with MiXCR into one record per CDR3 protein. Of 500,000 to 650,000 distinct CDR3 sequences in the sample, 7.1% were seen once. Separately, the same data were catalogued under a study of yellow fever vaccine responses in identical twins. That paper notes: On the reported evidence, twins' vaccine T cell responses seemed partly convergent and partly personalized.

The origin of this receptor is a woman aged 18-29 years in good health. The source material was PBMCs. The chain combines TRBV27 with TRBJ1-2, with D possibly TRBD1 on 5 matching bases. The CDR3 is CASSEWQGGGYTF. The CDR3 nucleotides are TGTGCCAGCAGTGAGTGGCAGGGCGGTGGCTACACCTTC.